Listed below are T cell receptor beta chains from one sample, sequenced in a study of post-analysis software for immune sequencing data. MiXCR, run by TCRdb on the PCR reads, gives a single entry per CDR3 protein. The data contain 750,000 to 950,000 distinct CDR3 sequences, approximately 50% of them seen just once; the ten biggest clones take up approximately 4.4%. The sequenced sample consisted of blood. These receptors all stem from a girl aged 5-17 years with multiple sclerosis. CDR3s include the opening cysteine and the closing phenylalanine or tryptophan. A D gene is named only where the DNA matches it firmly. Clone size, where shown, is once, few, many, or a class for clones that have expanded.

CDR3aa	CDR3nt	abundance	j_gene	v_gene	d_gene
CASSYRGAQPQHF	TGTGCCAGCAGTTACCGGGGGGCCCAGCCCCAGCATTTT	few	TRBJ1-5	TRBV6-6	.
CASSLGLEQFF	TGTGCCAGCAGTTTAGGCTTAGAGCAGTTCTTC	many	TRBJ2-1	TRBV5-1	.
CASSLPGQPPKGYTF	TGTGCCAGCAGCTTACCGGGCCAGCCGCCTAAAGGCTACACCTTC	.	TRBJ1-2	TRBV5-6	.
CASSPRQGFTSPLHF	TGTGCCAGCAGCCCGCGACAGGGGTTTACTTCACCCCTCCACTTT	.	TRBJ1-6	TRBV5-6	TRBD1
CATSRDRWGVEQYF	TGTGCCACCAGCAGAGATCGGTGGGGGGTCGAGCAGTACTTC	few	TRBJ2-7	TRBV15	.
CASSPMGGAATDTQYF	TGTGCCAGCAGCCCCATGGGGGGGGCTGCGACAGATACGCAGTATTTT	few	TRBJ2-3	TRBV7-8	.
CSADSGGPRVAFF	TGCAGCGCCGACAGCGGGGGCCCCAGGGTGGCTTTCTTT	.	TRBJ1-1	TRBV29-1	.
CASSLGVAGVFTEAFF	TGTGCCAGCAGCTTGGGGGTCGCAGGGGTGTTCACTGAAGCTTTCTTT	.	TRBJ1-1	TRBV5-8	.
CASSPGPGGTGNQPQHF	TGCGCCAGCAGCCCGGGCCCGGGAGGGACTGGCAATCAGCCCCAGCATTTT	.	TRBJ1-5	TRBV4-1	.
CASSPLEGGEQFF	TGTGCCAGCAGCCCCCTCGAGGGGGGAGAGCAGTTCTTC	.	TRBJ2-1	TRBV7-6	.
CASSLRRDIPEQYF	TGTGCCAGCAGTTTACGCCGGGATATCCCCGAGCAGTACTTC	.	TRBJ2-7	TRBV12-3/TRBV12-4	.
CASSFPDSPKFDEQYF	TGTGCCAGCAGTTTCCCGGACAGCCCAAAGTTCGATGAGCAGTACTTC	.	TRBJ2-5	TRBV12-3/TRBV12-4	.
CASSYSWGWLAGGPDEQFF	TGTGCCAGCAGTTACTCGTGGGGGTGGCTAGCGGGGGGGCCGGATGAGCAGTTCTTC	few	TRBJ2-1	TRBV6-5	TRBD2
CAISEYRSNEQFF	TGTGCCATCAGTGAGTACAGGAGCAATGAGCAGTTCTTC	few	TRBJ2-1	TRBV10-3	.
CASSEGQGPGDTQYF	TGTGCCAGCAGTGAAGGCCAGGGGCCGGGAGATACGCAGTATTTT	.	TRBJ2-3	TRBV2	.
CASSLAASWETQYF	TGCGCCAGCAGCTTGGCCGCGAGTTGGGAGACCCAGTACTTC	.	TRBJ2-5	TRBV5-1	.
CSVDGGDRFHNEQFF	TGCAGCGTTGACGGCGGGGACAGGTTCCACAATGAGCAGTTCTTC	.	TRBJ2-1	TRBV29-1	TRBD1
CSVDSRTGTYNEQFF	TGCAGCGTTGATTCCCGGACAGGGACCTACAATGAGCAGTTCTTC	few	TRBJ2-1	TRBV29-1	TRBD1
CSARSLRGDGYTF	TGCAGTGCTAGATCCCTCCGGGGGGATGGCTACACCTTC	.	TRBJ1-2	TRBV20-1	.
CATTGEMVEQYF	TGTGCCACAACAGGGGAGATGGTCGAGCAGTACTTC	.	TRBJ2-7	TRBV7-9	TRBD1
CASSFSGGPMETQYF	TGCGCCAGCAGCTTTAGCGGAGGGCCCATGGAGACCCAGTACTTC	.	TRBJ2-5	TRBV5-1	.
CASSEGVGRPYEQYF	TGTGCCAGCAGTGAAGGGGTCGGTCGGCCCTACGAGCAGTACTTC	.	TRBJ2-7	TRBV6-1	.
CSAATSGGFSYEQYF	TGCAGTGCTGCTACTAGCGGGGGGTTCTCCTACGAGCAGTACTTC	.	TRBJ2-7	TRBV20-1	TRBD2
CASSQSARYEQYF	TGTGCCAGCAGCCAATCTGCCCGCTACGAGCAGTACTTC	few	TRBJ2-7	TRBV4-2	.
CSASQHGGMGDYNEQFF	TGCAGTGCTAGTCAACATGGAGGGATGGGGGACTACAATGAGCAGTTCTTC	.	TRBJ2-1	TRBV20-1	.
CSASPWDSYNEQFF	TGCAGTGCTAGCCCGTGGGACTCCTACAATGAGCAGTTCTTC	.	TRBJ2-1	TRBV20-1	.
CSVRIRGLETQYF	TGCAGCGTCCGAATTCGGGGGCTGGAGACCCAGTACTTC	.	TRBJ2-5	TRBV29-1	.
CASSPFGAGRQETQYF	TGTGCCAGCAGCCCTTTCGGGGCAGGGCGGCAAGAGACCCAGTACTTC	.	TRBJ2-5	TRBV12-3/TRBV12-4	.
CASSLAGRGKATEAFF	TGTGCCAGCAGCTTGGCCGGCAGGGGTAAGGCTACTGAAGCTTTCTTT	.	TRBJ1-1	TRBV5-6	.
CASSPGGPTVYGYTF	TGTGCCAGCAGTCCAGGGGGGCCGACAGTCTATGGCTACACCTTC	.	TRBJ1-2	TRBV6-2/TRBV6-3	TRBD1
CSARDPGEHSPLHF	TGCAGTGCTAGAGATCCAGGGGAACATTCACCCCTCCACTTT	.	TRBJ1-6	TRBV20-1	.
CASSSKGAYEQYF	TGTGCCAGCAGCTCTAAGGGGGCCTACGAGCAGTACTTC	.	TRBJ2-7	TRBV7-9	.
CASSLDRHPSYEQYF	TGCGCCAGCAGCTTGGACAGGCATCCTTCCTACGAGCAGTACTTC	.	TRBJ2-7	TRBV5-1	.
CASSSGGPSYNEQFF	TGTGCCAGCAGTTCCGGGGGGCCCTCCTACAATGAGCAGTTCTTC	few	TRBJ2-1	TRBV12-3/TRBV12-4	.
CSADTLGTEAFF	TGCAGCGCTGACACCTTGGGGACTGAAGCTTTCTTT	.	TRBJ1-1	TRBV29-1	.
CSARRAGGVETQYF	TGCAGTGCTAGGAGGGCCGGGGGGGTGGAGACCCAGTACTTC	.	TRBJ2-5	TRBV20-1	TRBD2
CSVKVAGAETQYF	TGCAGTGTTAAGGTAGCGGGGGCTGAGACCCAGTACTTC	.	TRBJ2-5	TRBV20-1	TRBD2
CASSQGDWSGSYNEQFF	TGTGCCAGCAGCCAAGGGGATTGGTCTGGATCCTACAACGAGCAGTTCTTC	.	TRBJ2-1	TRBV4-2	.
CAISDPRVPSYEQYF	TGTGCCATCAGTGACCCCAGGGTACCTTCCTACGAGCAGTACTTC	few	TRBJ2-7	TRBV10-3	.
CASSPLPGQGRGEQFF	TGCGCCAGCAGCCCCCTCCCGGGACAGGGACGGGGTGAGCAGTTCTTC	.	TRBJ2-1	TRBV5-1	TRBD1
CASSLTAGAAYEQYF	TGTGCCAGCAGCTTAACGGCAGGAGCTGCCTACGAGCAGTACTTC	.	TRBJ2-7	TRBV7-3	.
CASSRSPGQINNEQFF	TGTGCCAGCAGTCGATCACCGGGACAGATAAACAATGAGCAGTTCTTC	.	TRBJ2-1	TRBV6-6	TRBD1
CASSLGFTYNEQFF	TGTGCCAGCAGTTTAGGCTTCACCTACAATGAGCAGTTCTTC	.	TRBJ2-1	TRBV12-3/TRBV12-4	.
CASSSRPGWDEAFF	TGTGCCAGCAGTTCCCGGCCGGGGTGGGATGAAGCTTTCTTT	.	TRBJ1-1	TRBV27	.
CASSDPGTNYGYTF	TGTGCCAGCAGTGACCCAGGGACGAACTATGGCTACACCTTC	.	TRBJ1-2	TRBV25-1	.
CASSLTTETTYEQYF	TGTGCCAGCAGCCTAACAACAGAAACAACCTACGAGCAGTACTTC	.	TRBJ2-7	TRBV7-9	.
CASSQEEGWPEAFF	TGCGCCAGCAGCCAAGAAGAGGGTTGGCCTGAAGCTTTCTTT	.	TRBJ1-1	TRBV4-1	.
CASSITSGNEQFF	TGTGCCAGCAGCATCACTAGCGGGAATGAGCAGTTCTTC	.	TRBJ2-1	TRBV12-3/TRBV12-4	TRBD2
CASSLVNSYEQYF	TGCGCCAGCAGCTTGGTTAACTCCTACGAGCAGTACTTC	.	TRBJ2-7	TRBV5-1	.
CASSTGTSGSKQETQYF	TGTGCCAGCAGTACCGGGACTAGCGGGAGCAAACAAGAGACCCAGTACTTC	.	TRBJ2-5	TRBV2	TRBD2
CASSSRAGLNTEAFF	TGTGCCAGCAGTTCCCGAGCCGGTTTGAACACTGAAGCTTTCTTT	.	TRBJ1-1	TRBV12-3/TRBV12-4	.
CASSSIGGPHGYTF	TGTGCCAGCTCATCGATTGGGGGGCCCCATGGCTACACCTTC	once	TRBJ1-2	TRBV18	.
CASSWDRSNTEAFF	TGTGCCAGCTCCTGGGACAGGTCGAACACTGAAGCTTTCTTT	.	TRBJ1-1	TRBV18	TRBD1
CASSYSRASGPYNEQFF	TGTGCCAGCAGTTACAGCAGGGCTAGCGGGCCTTACAATGAGCAGTTCTTC	.	TRBJ2-1	TRBV6-5	TRBD2
CASSFDSDNEQFF	TGTGCCAGCAGTTTTGACAGCGACAATGAGCAGTTCTTC	.	TRBJ2-1	TRBV7-9	.
CASSQPWGGLNTEAFF	TGTGCCAGCAGCCAACCATGGGGAGGACTGAACACTGAAGCTTTCTTT	.	TRBJ1-1	TRBV3-1	.
CASSSGQSENIQYF	TGTGCCAGCAGCTCGGGACAGAGCGAAAACATTCAGTACTTC	.	TRBJ2-4	TRBV7-6	TRBD1
CASSLMGGSNQPQHF	TGCGCCAGCAGCTTGATGGGGGGAAGCAATCAGCCCCAGCATTTT	.	TRBJ1-5	TRBV5-1	.
CASSYSNRRDYEQYF	TGTGCCAGCAGTTACTCGAATCGGCGGGATTACGAGCAGTACTTC	.	TRBJ2-7	TRBV6-6	.